This T cell receptor (beta chain) was identified in a study of T cells after yellow fever vaccination. General study points: A faster peak, day 5 versus 15, was reached by the weaker secondary response.

Per germline, CDR1 SGHAT and CDR2 FQNNGV. V lost 5 bases to trimming and J lost 4 bases; unmatched junction nucleotides: 16. This CDR3 has 18 amino acids. With respect to this clonotype: No antigen is known for it.

Each CDR3 protein gets one entry after TCRdb re-called the 5' RACE reads with MiXCR. This table holds hundreds of thousands of distinct CDR3 sequences, about 19% found once. Sequencing used PBMCs, obtained 15 days after the yellow fever booster vaccination. This chain joins TRBV11-2 and TRBJ1-2, with 10 bases that match TRBD1. The TCR was taken from a man aged 25 to 45 who received the YFV17D yellow fever vaccine. In DNA form, the CDR3 reads TGTGCCAGCAGCCAGCATACATTGACAGGGGGCGTGGGCTATGGCTACACCTTC. Its protein product is CASSQHTLTGGVGYGYTF.